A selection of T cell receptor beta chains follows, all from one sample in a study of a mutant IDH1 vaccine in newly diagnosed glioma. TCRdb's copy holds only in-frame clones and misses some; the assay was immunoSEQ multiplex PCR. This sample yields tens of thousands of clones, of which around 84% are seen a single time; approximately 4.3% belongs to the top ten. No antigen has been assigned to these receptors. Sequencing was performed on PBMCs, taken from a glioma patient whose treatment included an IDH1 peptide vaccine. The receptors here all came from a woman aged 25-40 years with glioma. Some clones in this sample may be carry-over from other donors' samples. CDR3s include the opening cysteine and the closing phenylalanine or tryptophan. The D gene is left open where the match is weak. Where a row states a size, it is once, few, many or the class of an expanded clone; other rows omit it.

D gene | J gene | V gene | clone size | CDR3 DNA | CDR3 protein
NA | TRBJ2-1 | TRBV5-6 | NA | TGTGCCAGCAGCTTTGGATTACCTAATGAGCAGTTCTTC | CASSFGLPNEQFF
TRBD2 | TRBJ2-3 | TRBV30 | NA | TGTGCCAGCACTAGGACTAGCGGGGCAGATACGCAGTATTTT | CASTRTSGADTQYF
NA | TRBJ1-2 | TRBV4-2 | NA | TGTGCCAGCAGCCAAGACAGGGTTGGCTATGGCTACACCTTC | CASSQDRVGYGYTF
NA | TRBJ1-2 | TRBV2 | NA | TGTGCCAGAGGTGGCTTAAGCTATGGCTACACCTTC | CARGGLSYGYTF
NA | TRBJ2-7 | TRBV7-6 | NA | TGTGCCAGCAGCCTGGACACTACCTACGAGCAGTACTTC | CASSLDTTYEQYF
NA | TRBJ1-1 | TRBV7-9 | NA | TGTGCCACGCTCCCCTCGGTTTGGGATACTGAAGCTTTCTTT | CATLPSVWDTEAFF
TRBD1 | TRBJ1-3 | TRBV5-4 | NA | TGTGCCAGCAGCATGACAGGGGGCGGAAACACCATATATTTT | CASSMTGGGNTIYF
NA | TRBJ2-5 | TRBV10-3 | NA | TGTGCCATCAGTGAGTTGGGTAACCAAGAGACCCAGTACTTC | CAISELGNQETQYF
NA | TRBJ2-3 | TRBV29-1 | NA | TGCAGCGTTCAGTTTCCTGGGGGGTCTAGCACAGATACGCAGTATTTT | CSVQFPGGSSTDTQYF
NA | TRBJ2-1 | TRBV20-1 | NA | TGCAGTGCCCCAACCTACAATGAGCAGTTCTTC | CSAPTYNEQFF
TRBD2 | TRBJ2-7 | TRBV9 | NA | TGTGCCAGCAGCCCCCGGACTAGCGGCTCCTACGAGCAGTACTTC | CASSPRTSGSYEQYF
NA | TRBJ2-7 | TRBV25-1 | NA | TGTGCCAGCAGTGAAATGAGGGTGGTTACCTACGAGCAGTACTTC | CASSEMRVVTYEQYF
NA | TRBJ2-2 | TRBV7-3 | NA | TGTGCCAGCAGCGCCCCTCGGGACACCCCGAACACCGGGGAGCTGTTTTTT | CASSAPRDTPNTGELFF
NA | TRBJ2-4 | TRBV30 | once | TGTGCCTGGACCGTCAAAAACATTCAGTACTTC | CAWTVKNIQYF
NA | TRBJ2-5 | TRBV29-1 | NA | TGCAGCGTTGACGGGGGTAGGAGGGAGACCCAGTACTTC | CSVDGGRRETQYF
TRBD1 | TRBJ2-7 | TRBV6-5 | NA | TGTGCCAGCAAAGACAGGGCCTCACCCTCCTACGAGCAGTACTTC | CASKDRASPSYEQYF
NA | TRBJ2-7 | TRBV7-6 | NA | TGTGCCAGCAGCGCGGAGGGGGGAAGGGGGCCCTACGAGCAGTACTTC | CASSAEGGRGPYEQYF
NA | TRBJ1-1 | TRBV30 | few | TGTGCCTGGCAACAGGGTAACACTGAAGCTTTCTTT | CAWQQGNTEAFF
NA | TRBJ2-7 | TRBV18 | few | TGTGCCAGCTCACCACCTGCAGGGATGGGCGAGCAGTACTTC | CASSPPAGMGEQYF
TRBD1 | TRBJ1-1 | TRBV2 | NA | TGTGCCAGCAGCGCGACCCGGACAGGTGGGGCGGCTGAAGCTTTCTTT | CASSATRTGGAAEAFF
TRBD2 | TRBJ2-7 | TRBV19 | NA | TGTGCCAGTACAATTGGCGGGAGGGCCAAAGACGAGCAGTACTTC | CASTIGGRAKDEQYF
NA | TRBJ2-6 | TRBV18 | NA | TGTGCCAGCTCACCACCAGGGGAATGGGCCAACGTCCTGACTTTC | CASSPPGEWANVLTF
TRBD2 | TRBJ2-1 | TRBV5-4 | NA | TGTGCCAGCTTTGGAGGGACTAAATCGCCCAATGAGCAGTTCTTC | CASFGGTKSPNEQFF
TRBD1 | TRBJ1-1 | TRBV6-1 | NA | TGTGCCAGCAGTAACAGGGGAGGCACTGAAGCTTTCTTT | CASSNRGGTEAFF
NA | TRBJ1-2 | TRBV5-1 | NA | TGCGCCAGCAGCTTCGAGACAGCCTCCGGCTACACCTTC | CASSFETASGYTF
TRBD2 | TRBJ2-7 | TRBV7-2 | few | TGTGCCAGCAGCTTAGGGGGGGGGATCTCCTACGAGCAGTACTTC | CASSLGGGISYEQYF
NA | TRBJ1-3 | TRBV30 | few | TGTGCCTGTAACCCCACAGAGGCCTCTGGAAACACCATATATTTT | CACNPTEASGNTIYF
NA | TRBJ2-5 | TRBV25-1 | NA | TGTGCCAGCAGTGAATTTGCGGGACAGTCTCAAGAGACCCAGTACTTC | CASSEFAGQSQETQYF
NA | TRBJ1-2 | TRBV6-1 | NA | TGTGCCAGCAGTGGTGATCCGGGGGCCCCGTCCGGCTACACCTTC | CASSGDPGAPSGYTF
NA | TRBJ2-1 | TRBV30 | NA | TGTGCCTGGAGTGTACCTAGGGGGTTAAACAATGAGCAGTTCTTC | CAWSVPRGLNNEQFF
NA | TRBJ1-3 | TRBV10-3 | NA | TGTGCCATCAGTGCCGTCCAGGGCGCTGGAAACACCATATATTTT | CAISAVQGAGNTIYF
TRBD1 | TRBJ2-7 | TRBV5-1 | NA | TGCGCCAGCAGCTTGGAAGGGGGCCTCTACGAGCAGTACTTC | CASSLEGGLYEQYF
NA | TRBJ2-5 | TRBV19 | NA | TGTGCCAGTAGTCTCCTCCGGGACCGCCTGGAGGCCCAGTACTTC | CASSLLRDRLEAQYF
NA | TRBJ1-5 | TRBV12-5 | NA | TGTGCTAGTGGTTTATGGGGGGCGGGTCAGCCCCAGCATTTT | CASGLWGAGQPQHF
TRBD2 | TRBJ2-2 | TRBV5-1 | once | TGCGCCAGCAGCTTGGAACCGGGAGGCCGCACCGGGGAGCTGTTTTTT | CASSLEPGGRTGELFF
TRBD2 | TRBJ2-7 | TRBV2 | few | TGTGCCAGCAGCCCACCTAGCGGCTCCTACGAGCAGTACTTC | CASSPPSGSYEQYF
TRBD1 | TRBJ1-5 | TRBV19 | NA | TGTGCCAGTAGTGTGACAGGGGGTGGCAATCAGCCCCAGCATTTT | CASSVTGGGNQPQHF
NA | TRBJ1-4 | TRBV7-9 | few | TGTGCCAGCAGCTTAAACGGTGAAAAACTGTTTTTT | CASSLNGEKLFF
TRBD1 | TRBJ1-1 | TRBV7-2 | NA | TGTGCCAGCAGCTTAGGGGTAGGGACAGGGGGTAGAAGGCCTGAAGCTTTCTTT | CASSLGVGTGGRRPEAFF
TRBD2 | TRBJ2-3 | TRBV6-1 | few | TGTGCCACGGGTAGCGGGAGGGCCAACGCAGATACGCAGTATTTT | CATGSGRANADTQYF
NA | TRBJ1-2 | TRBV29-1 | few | TGCAGCATGAGGGGGGGCCGAGACTATGGCTACACCTTC | CSMRGGRDYGYTF
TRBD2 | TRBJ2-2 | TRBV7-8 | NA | TGTGCCAGCAGCTTAGCGGGTAGCGGGAGATCCACCGGGGAGCTGTTTTTT | CASSLAGSGRSTGELFF
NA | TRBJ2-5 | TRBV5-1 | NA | TGCGCCAGCAGCTTGTCGGGAGAAGAGACCCAGTACTTC | CASSLSGEETQYF
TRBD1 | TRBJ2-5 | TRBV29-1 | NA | TGCGGCCATCGACAGGGGGCGGGAGAGACCCAGTACTTC | CGHRQGAGETQYF
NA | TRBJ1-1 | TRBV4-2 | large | TGTGCCAGCAGCCAAGAGGGGGGAGTTACGAACACTGAAGCTTTCTTT | CASSQEGGVTNTEAFF
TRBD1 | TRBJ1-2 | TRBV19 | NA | TGTGCCAGTAGTGCGACAGGGCACGGCTACACCTTC | CASSATGHGYTF
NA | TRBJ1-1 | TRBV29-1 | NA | TGCAGCGTTGAAGGGTTCGGAGGACGGGCGAACACTGAAGCTTTCTTT | CSVEGFGGRANTEAFF
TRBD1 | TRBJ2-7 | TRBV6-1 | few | TGTGCCAGCAGTGTCACTTCCAGGGGGCGCGAGCAGTACTTC | CASSVTSRGREQYF
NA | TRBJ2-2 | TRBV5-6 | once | TGTGCCAGCAGTTTAACCGGGACAGCGGGCGGGGAGCTGTTTTTT | CASSLTGTAGGELFF
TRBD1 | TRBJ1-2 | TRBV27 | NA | TGTGCCAGCGCAACCGGGACAGCCTATGGCTACACCTTC | CASATGTAYGYTF
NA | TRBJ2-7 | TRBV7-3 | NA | TGTGCCAGCAGTCCCGGGGTCGCAGTCTACGAGCAGTACTTC | CASSPGVAVYEQYF
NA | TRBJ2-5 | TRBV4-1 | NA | TGCGCCAGCAGCCAAGGGTCAGGGGCTTTTCAAGAGACCCAGTACTTC | CASSQGSGAFQETQYF
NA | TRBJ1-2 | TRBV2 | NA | TGTGCCAGCAGCTCTTGGGGCTTGGGGGCACTAAGCTCCTATGGCTACACCTTC | CASSSWGLGALSSYGYTF